This T cell receptor beta chain was sequenced for a study of CD8+CD57+ T cells in acquired aplastic anemia. Only one count was recorded for this clonotype. Because it lacks the conserved phenylalanine or tryptophan at the end, this CDR3 is likely a read error. No DNA is shown, since the ends of the CDR3 on it are uncertain; the CDR3 is the one TCRdb lists. Before being chosen for sequencing, patients had shown CD8+CD57+ cell expansion by flow cytometry. Germline CDR1 is SGHTA and CDR2 is FQGNSA. Including both end residues, the CDR3 is 14 amino acids long. TCR beta VDJ and CDR3 were profiled, and genomic DNA was the template. One entry per CDR3 protein, called by TCRdb with MiXCR from the reads. The table lists approximately 250,000 distinct CDR3 sequences, less than 85% of them singletons, with 42% in the top ten.

The chain uses TRBV7-2 and TRBJ2-3; TRBD2 is the table's D call, not checked against the DNA. The material sequenced was sorted CD4+, CD8+, or CD8+CD57+ T cells (not recorded which) from PBMCs. The sequence came from a human donor with aplastic anemia. The CDR3 protein is CASSLTRYTGSTSV.